This T cell receptor (beta chain) was recorded in a study of blood T cell repertoires in COVID-19. Study-wide background: Donors in the United States, Italy and Spain gave samples during acute or convalescent COVID-19. T cells, B-cell-depleted T cells, or PBMCs supplied cDNA or gDNA.

Original analysis: Nucleated cell number was recorded as an estimate derived from reference gene primer amplification. The data were produced by immunoSEQ multiplex PCR, yet TCRdb's version contains in-frame clones alone and is incomplete. V, J and clone size are taken as reported in that table, and D and trimming were inferred from the DNA itself. The data show some 390,000 clones, around 84% seen once. With V trimmed by 3 bases and J by 2 bases, 3 bases remained unmatched. This CDR3 is built from 14 residues. From germline, CDR1 is SGDLS and CDR2 YYNGEE. Sequencing was carried out using peripheral blood. The rearrangement joins TRBV9 to TRBJ1-2; 8 bases line up with TRBD1. The sequence was collected from a human donor in a cohort sampled during active COVID-19. For the CDR3, the DNA is TGTGCCAGCAGCGCCCGACAGGGGAACTATGGCTACACCTTC. Residues: CASSARQGNYGYTF.